A single sample is the source of the 29 T cell receptor beta chains below, sequenced in a study of Tregs in tolerant kidney transplant recipients. Measured with immunoSEQ multiplex PCR; TCRdb has only the in-frame clones, and not every one. The table has about 120,000 clones, roughly 92% seen once. The sequenced sample was CD4+ T cells from blood. These TCRs come from a human donor in good health.

The CDR3 spells CASSPTMTENTEAFF. The CDR3 DNA reads as TGTGCCAGCTCACCTACTATGACAGAGAACACTGAAGCTTTCTTT. The chain uses TRBV18 and TRBJ1-1; tentatively, D is TRBD1 (5 bases). Trimming shortened V by 3 bases and J by 1 base, and 12 bases separated the two germline ends. CDR1 is KGHSH, CDR2 LQKENI, per germline. This CDR3 is 15 amino acids long.

The rearrangement links TRBV5-1 to TRBJ2-6; D unclear. Trimming stripped 4 bases from V and 0 bases from J, with 17 bases between. This CDR3 comprises 18 residues. In germline, CDR1 is SGHRS, CDR2 YFSETQ. As DNA, the CDR3 is TGCGCCAGCAGCCGACCCACAGAGAAGCTCTCTGGGGCCAACGTCCTGACTTTC. This codes for CASSRPTEKLSGANVLTF.

Here the CDR3 reads CATNNGEGEPTEAFF. The CDR3 DNA is TGTGCCACTAATAACGGAGAGGGGGAACCGACGGAAGCTTTCTTT. The rearrangement links TRBV6-5 to TRBJ1-1; the D gene is possibly TRBD1 (6 bases). V lost 10 bases, J lost 8 bases, and 26 bases lay in between. Looked up from germline, CDR1 is MNHEY and CDR2 is SVGAGI. The CDR3 has 15 residues.

This chain links TRBV9 with TRBJ2-3; D remains unclear. The length of the CDR3 is 14 residues. CDR1 and CDR2 from the germline V gene are SGDLS and YYNGEE. The ends were cut back, 0 bases at V and 6 bases at J, with 11 bases in the middle. The CDR3 DNA follows: TGTGCCAGCAGCGTAGAGTCCGTTGTGGATACGCAGTATTTT. It yields the protein CASSVESVVDTQYF.

For the CDR3, the DNA is TGTGCCAGCAGCGGATGGGACAGGCACAATCAGCCCCAGCATTTT. Translation: CASSGWDRHNQPQHF. The chain is built from TRBV7-2 and TRBJ1-5, with TRBD1 matching over 8 bases. This CDR3 is built from 15 residues. Germline-derived CDR1 and CDR2 are SGHTA and FQGNSA. After removal of 5 bases from V and 3 bases from J, the junction contained 6 bases not matched to a gene. The entire variable domain, with the rest obtained from reference TRBV7-2 and TRBJ1-5, is as follows: GAGVSQSPSNKVTEKGKDVELRCDPISGHTALYWYRQSLGQGLEFLIYFQGNSAPDKSGLPSDRFSAERTGGSVSTLTIQRTQQEDSAVYLCASSGWDRHNQPQHFGDGTRLSIL.

The chain carries TRBV19 and TRBJ2-5; tentative D call: TRBD1 (5 bases). The CDR3 is made up of 12 amino acids. V shed 4 bases and J shed 5 bases, with 8 bases lying between them. In germline, CDR1 is LNHDA, CDR2 SQIVND (reference sequence). CDR3 loop: CASSSRVETQYF. The CDR3 bases are TGTGCCAGTAGTAGCAGGGTTGAGACCCAGTACTTC.

Points on this clone: Sequence at one end of the junction differs from germline and may be a read error. The chain uses TRBV29-1 and TRBJ1-5; 7 positions match TRBD1. This CDR3 is 14 amino acids long. CDR1 and CDR2 (germline): SQVTM, ANQGSEA. The CDR3 DNA reads as TGCAGCGTGGAAGGGGGCGGGGTAGGGCAGCCCCAGCATTTT. Its protein is CSVEGGGVGQPQHF.

The chain links TRBV5-1 to TRBJ2-1; TRBD2 is a possible D gene (6 bases). The CDR3 contains 14 residues. Trimming shortened V by 2 bases and J by 3 bases, and 9 bases separated the two germline ends. Looked up from germline, CDR1 is SGHRS and CDR2 is YFSETQ. The CDR3 coding sequence is TGCGCCAGCAGCTTAGCAGCGGGCTACAATGAGCAGTTCTTC. It translates to CASSLAAGYNEQFF.

The chain combines TRBV13 with TRBJ2-3; D gene ambiguous. In germline, CDR1 is PRHDT, CDR2 FYEKMQ (reference sequence). Trimming took off 0 bases at V and 2 bases at J, with 6 bases between the two ends. The CDR3 extends over 14 amino acids. The CDR3: CASSLGGYTDTQYF. Written as DNA, the CDR3 is TGTGCCAGCAGCTTAGGAGGGTACACAGATACGCAGTATTTT. Looking up the rest from reference TRBV13 and TRBJ2-3 gives the full variable domain: AAGVIQSPRHLIKEKRETATLKCYPIPRHDTVYWYQQGPGQDPQFLISFYEKMQSDKGSIPDRFSAQQFSDYHSELNMSSLELGDSALYFCASSLGGYTDTQYFGPGTRLTVL.

The chain couples TRBV5-1 to TRBJ1-1; D not resolved. The CDR3 runs to 13 residues. V lost 1 base and J 3 bases, leaving 7 bases between the germline ends. CDR1 is SGHRS and CDR2 is YFSETQ in the germline V gene. The CDR3 here is CASSLNEDTEAFF. DNA of the CDR3: TGCGCCAGCAGCTTGAATGAAGACACTGAAGCTTTCTTT. The whole variable domain, filled in from reference TRBV5-1 and TRBJ1-1, reads KAGVTQTPRYLIKTRGQQVTLSCSPISGHRSVSWYQQTPGQGLQFLFEYFSETQRNKGNFPGRFSGRQFSNSRSEMNVSTLELGDSALYLCASSLNEDTEAFFGQGTRLTVV.

Only a few counts were recorded for this clone. The genes are TRBV5-1 and TRBJ2-3; TRBD1 is a possible D gene (8 bases). Trimming took 4 bases from V and 2 from J, leaving 11 bases between them. The CDR3 is 14 amino acids. Germline V CDR1 and CDR2: SGHRS, YFSETQ. CDR3 region: CASSTGGVTDTQYF. For the CDR3, the DNA is TGCGCCAGCAGCACAGGGGGGGTCACAGATACGCAGTATTTT.

The chain employs TRBV18 and TRBJ1-1, with TRBD1 identical over 8 bases. With V trimmed by 5 bases and J by 3 bases, 5 bases remained unmatched. The V gene's germline CDR1 is KGHSH and CDR2 LQKENI. This CDR3 is built from 14 residues. This CDR3 reads CASSRQGRDTEAFF. The CDR3 bases are TGTGCCAGCTCAAGACAGGGGAGGGACACTGAAGCTTTCTTT.

V gene TRBV9 combines with J gene TRBJ1-3; D is ambiguous. CDR1 is SGDLS, CDR2 YYNGEE, per germline. The CDR3 length is 12 residues. The V end lost 3 bases, the J end lost 8 bases, and 9 bases lay between the germline ends. This chain's CDR3 is CASSGAADTIYF. The CDR3 nucleotides are TGTGCCAGCAGCGGGGCAGCGGACACCATATATTTT.

V and J are TRBV5-1 and TRBJ1-1; a possible D gene is TRBD1 (5 bases). CDR1 is SGHRS and CDR2 is YFSETQ in the germline V gene. The CDR3 sequence is 15 residues long. V was trimmed by 2 bases and J by 4 bases, leaving 15 bases between them. CDR3 sequence: CASSFRSGSGTEAFF. The CDR3 DNA is TGCGCCAGCAGCTTTAGATCAGGGAGTGGCACTGAAGCTTTCTTT.

The chain recombines TRBV6-1 with TRBJ2-1, with 9 positions matching TRBD2. The germline V gene has CDR1 MNHNS and CDR2 SASEGT. V shed 4 bases, J shed 6 bases, and the junction held 10 bases outside the gene matches. The CDR3 runs 16 residues. The CDR3: CASSVEVAGARNEQFF. The CDR3 DNA sequence: TGTGCCAGCAGTGTAGAGGTAGCGGGAGCTCGCAATGAGCAGTTCTTC.

This chain uses TRBV5-6 with TRBJ2-1; 7 nucleotides agree with TRBD2. Germline assignment: CDR1 SGHDT and CDR2 YYEEEE. V shed 2 bases, J shed 5 bases, and the junction held 7 bases outside the gene matches. The CDR3 is 15 residues long. The CDR3 sequence: CASSFGGRAHNEQFF. CDR3 bases: TGTGCCAGCAGCTTTGGAGGGAGGGCCCACAATGAGCAGTTCTTC.

V and J are TRBV30 and TRBJ2-1; no definite D call. CDR1 is GTSNPN, CDR2 SVGIG, per germline (reference sequence). The CDR3 runs to 13 residues. V shed 0 bases and J shed 6 bases, with 9 bases lying between them. CDR3 protein: CAWSVIRANEQFF. In DNA, the CDR3 is TGTGCCTGGAGTGTAATAAGGGCCAATGAGCAGTTCTTC.

This chain links TRBV5-6 with TRBJ1-2; 7 nucleotides match TRBD1. Per germline, CDR1 SGHDT and CDR2 YYEEEE. This CDR3 is built from 13 residues. With 5 bases clipped from V and 5 bases from J, the junction kept 6 bases outside the gene matches. The CDR3 loop reads CASSNTGVYGYTF. The CDR3 DNA sequence: TGTGCCAGCAGTAATACAGGGGTTTATGGCTACACCTTC.

This chain links TRBV5-8 with TRBJ2-5, with D possibly matching TRBD2 (8 bases). This CDR3 has 18 residues. Germline values: CDR1 SGHTS, CDR2 YDEGEE. Trimming pared 4 bases from V and 0 bases from J, leaving 22 bases between. CDR3 sequence: CASSPGGLAGGHQETQYF. Here the CDR3 DNA reads TGTGCCAGCAGCCCAGGGGGTCTAGCGGGCGGCCACCAAGAGACCCAGTACTTC.

V usage is TRBV18 and J usage is TRBJ1-2, with D possibly matching TRBD1 (5 bases). CDR3 size: 13 residues. V lost 4 bases and J lost 8, with 14 bases in between. Per the germline V gene, CDR1 is KGHSH and CDR2 is LQKENI. CDR3 coding DNA: TGTGCCAGCTCACGGGCGGACACAAGCGGCTACACCTTC. This encodes CASSRADTSGYTF.

The chain links TRBV25-1 to TRBJ2-1; D possibly corresponds to TRBD2 (5 bases). Trimming took 3 bases from V and 7 from J, leaving 16 bases between them. Germline CDR1 and CDR2: MGHDK and SYGVNS. This CDR3 spans 15 amino acids. This chain's CDR3 is CASSDPTASGNEQFF. CDR3 nucleotides: TGTGCCAGCAGTGATCCGACGGCTTCGGGGAATGAGCAGTTCTTC.

The genes are TRBV6-6 and TRBJ2-7; the D call may be TRBD1 or TRBD2 (6 bases each). The length of the CDR3 is 12 residues. The ends were cut back, 6 bases at V and 4 bases at J, with 10 bases in the middle. From germline, CDR1 is MNHNY and CDR2 SVGAGI (reference sequence). DNA for the CDR3: TGTGCCAGCAGGAGGGGGGTATACGAGCAGTACTTC. It encodes CASRRGVYEQYF.

The chain combines TRBV5-1 with TRBJ2-3; TRBD2 matches 7 bases. With V trimmed by 2 bases and J by 2 bases, 5 bases remained unmatched. In germline, CDR1 is SGHRS, CDR2 YFSETQ. This CDR3 comprises 15 residues. The CDR3 DNA follows: TGCGCCAGCAGCTTAGCGGGGCTAGCCACAGATACGCAGTATTTT. Protein sequence: CASSLAGLATDTQYF. Together with reference TRBV5-1 and TRBJ2-3, the CDR3 gives the full variable domain: KAGVTQTPRYLIKTRGQQVTLSCSPISGHRSVSWYQQTPGQGLQFLFEYFSETQRNKGNFPGRFSGRQFSNSRSEMNVSTLELGDSALYLCASSLAGLATDTQYFGPGTRLTVL.

V is TRBV7-9 and J is TRBJ2-3; 9 bases align to TRBD2. Germline loops: CDR1 SEHNR, CDR2 FQNEAQ (reference sequence). After removal of 5 bases from V and 6 bases from J, the junction contained 12 bases not matched to a gene. CDR3 length equals 16 residues. The CDR3 region is CASSLLLSGGFDTQYF. DNA of the CDR3: TGTGCCAGCAGCCTACTGTTGAGCGGGGGGTTTGATACGCAGTATTTT.

CDR3 loop: CASSLGGYTQYF. Written as DNA, the CDR3 is TGTGCCAGCAGCTTAGGAGGGTATACGCAGTATTTT. The V and J genes are TRBV11-2 and TRBJ2-3; weak D call: TRBD2 (5 bases). The germline V and J ends were trimmed by 1 base and 7 bases, with 6 bases remaining between them. This CDR3 contains 12 residues. The V gene's germline CDR1 is SGHAT and CDR2 FQNNGV.

The chain has TRBV6-1 and TRBJ1-3; no firm D call. Trimming removed 9 bases from V and 0 bases from J, with 9 bases in between. Per germline, CDR1 MNHNS and CDR2 SASEGT. This CDR3 contains 13 residues. CDR3: CASGRLSGNTIYF. The CDR3, as DNA: TGTGCCAGTGGGCGCCTCTCTGGAAACACCATATATTTT.

In this sample, this clone turned up once. The V gene is TRBV5-4, the J gene TRBJ1-4; the match to TRBD1 covers 7 bases. After removal of 4 bases from V and 7 bases from J, the junction contained 4 bases not matched to a gene. The CDR3 length is 13 residues. CDR1 and CDR2 (germline): SGHNT, YYREEE (reference sequence). CDR3 loop: CASSIGGFEKLFF. The CDR3 region has the DNA TGTGCCAGCAGCATAGGGGGCTTTGAAAAACTGTTTTTT.

The chain has TRBV2 and TRBJ2-7; the match to TRBD1 covers 9 bases. J was trimmed by 2 bases and V by 8 bases; bases with no gene match: 7. This CDR3 comprises 14 residues. Looked up from germline, CDR1 is SNHLY and CDR2 is FYNNEI. This CDR3 reads CASRPGQGAYEQYF. CDR3 nucleotide sequence: TGTGCCAGCCGGCCGGGACAGGGAGCCTACGAGCAGTACTTC.

This chain links TRBV7-2 with TRBJ2-1; 11 bases agree with TRBD2. The CDR3 sequence is 13 residues long. V shed 6 bases, J shed 6 bases, and the junction held 1 base outside the gene matches. CDR1 is SGHTA and CDR2 is FQGNSA in the germline V gene. In DNA, the CDR3 is TGTGCCAGCAGACTAGCGGGGGTCAATGAGCAGTTCTTC. This codes for CASRLAGVNEQFF. The complete variable domain, with remaining parts taken from reference TRBV7-2 and TRBJ2-1, reads GAGVSQSPSNKVTEKGKDVELRCDPISGHTALYWYRQSLGQGLEFLIYFQGNSAPDKSGLPSDRFSAERTGGSVSTLTIQRTQQEDSAVYLCASRLAGVNEQFFGPGTRLTVL.